This T cell receptor (beta chain) appears in the sequencing data of a study of shared clonotypes between healthy human individuals. Study context: Each donor's CD8 memory used one plate, CD8 naive two, each CD4 subset three. Overall study findings and caveats: Non-shared clonotypes had lower generation probabilities than clonotypes shared by all four sorted-subset donors.

For this clone: The antigen remains unidentified.

The table came from immunoSEQ multiplex PCR; TCRdb's copy has only in-frame clones and leaves some out. The table lists some 2.1 million clones, around 93% of them singletons. The V gene's germline CDR1 is LNHDA and CDR2 SQIVND (reference sequence). The CDR3 spans 17 residues. With 5 bases clipped from V and 1 base from J, the junction kept 9 bases outside the gene matches. CD45RO negativity and positive selection for CCR7 defined naive CD8 cells, a population that excluded terminally differentiated effector memory CD45RA+ cells. The chain has TRBV19 and TRBJ2-3, with 10 bases aligning to TRBD1. The TCR sequence derives from a man between 18 and 35 years old in good health. Some clones in this sample may be carry-over from other donors' samples. The sample consisted of naive CD8+ T cells from PBMCs. The CDR3 is CASSDRDRGFGTDTQYF. The DNA for the CDR3 is TGTGCCAGTAGTGACCGGGACAGGGGTTTTGGCACAGATACGCAGTATTTT.